Shown below are 23 T cell receptor beta chains from a single sample sequenced in a study of T cell repertoires in cytomegalovirus infection (dated by TCRdb to about 2019). Sequenced using an Illumina HiSeq 1500. The public reads were reprocessed in TCRdb via fastp at Q25 and MiXCR, keeping in-frame beta chains. CDR3 protein sequences are deduplicated, and each keeps its most common genes and DNA. This sample holds 290,000 or so distinct CDR3 sequences; roughly 9.3% were observed only once. Around 2.4% of the sample is held by the ten biggest clonotypes. Sequenced material: PBMCs. These receptors came from a human donor in good health (CMV status not recorded). Some clones in this sample may be carry-over from other donors' samples.

This clonotype appeared a few times. The V gene is TRBV29-1, the J gene TRBJ1-4, with D tentatively TRBD1 (6 bases). Germline CDR1 reads SQVTM; CDR2 reads ANQGSEA. The CDR3 totals 13 residues. Trimming took 3 bases from V and 8 from J, leaving 13 bases between them. In DNA, the CDR3 is TGCAGCGTTGAGTCGGGGGCTGAAGAAAAACTGTTTTTT. It encodes CSVESGAEEKLFF.

This clonotype has at least ten counts. J is TRBJ1-4 and V is TRBV14, with D perhaps TRBD1 (5 bases). Germline V CDR1 and CDR2: SGHDN, FVKESK. The CDR3 covers 15 residues. Trimming took off 5 bases at V and 0 bases at J, with 10 bases between the two ends. CDR3 in DNA: TGTGCCAGCAGCTCCCAGGGTGCAACTAATGAAAAACTGTTTTTT. Residues: CASSSQGATNEKLFF.

This clonotype has more than one count but fewer than ten. The chain recombines TRBV7-9 with TRBJ2-7; 7 bases agree with TRBD1. CDR3 size: 13 residues. Germline trimming cut 2 bases from V and 6 bases from J; bases unmatched to any gene: 4. The germline V gene has CDR1 SEHNR and CDR2 FQNEAQ (reference sequence). The CDR3 nucleotides read TGTGCCAGCAGCTTAACAGGGGAAAGCGAGCAGTACGTC. This sequence encodes CASSLTGESEQYV.

This clonotype was seen more than once but under ten times. The V gene is TRBV29-1, the J gene TRBJ1-2, with 7 bases aligning to TRBD1. The V and J ends lost 3 bases and 6 bases, in that order; junction bases with no gene match: 4. The germline V gene has CDR1 SQVTM and CDR2 ANQGSEA. This CDR3 region has 12 residues. The CDR3 loop reads CSVENRGDGYTF. The DNA of the CDR3 is TGCAGCGTTGAGAACAGGGGCGATGGCTACACCTTC.

The chain joins TRBV20-1 to TRBJ2-5; no definite D call. CDR1 and CDR2 from the germline V gene are DFQATT and SNEGSKA (reference sequence). The CDR3 totals 11 residues. V lost 7 bases to trimming and J lost 2 bases, with 8 bases between them. The CDR3 DNA is TGCAGTGTCCAGCAACAAGAGACCCAGTACTTC. It encodes CSVQQQETQYF.

This clonotype was counted many times. This chain uses TRBV5-1 with TRBJ2-6; tentatively, D is TRBD1 (5 bases). Per the germline V gene, CDR1 is SGHRS and CDR2 is YFSETQ. V shed 4 bases and J shed 0 bases, with 11 bases lying between them. CDR3 length: 16 residues. The CDR3 region is CASSINRRSGANVLTF. In nucleotides, the CDR3 is TGCGCCAGCAGCATCAACAGGCGCTCTGGGGCCAACGTCCTGACTTTC. Together with reference TRBV5-1 and TRBJ2-6, the CDR3 gives the full variable domain: KAGVTQTPRYLIKTRGQQVTLSCSPISGHRSVSWYQQTPGQGLQFLFEYFSETQRNKGNFPGRFSGRQFSNSRSEMNVSTLELGDSALYLCASSINRRSGANVLTFGAGSRLTVL.

This clonotype was recorded many times. The gene calls are TRBV7-9 and TRBJ1-1; TRBD1 might be the D (5 bases). Germline V gene lookup returns CDR1 SEHNR and CDR2 FQNEAQ (reference sequence). There are 16 residues in the CDR3. Trimming took off 0 bases at V and 0 bases at J, with 11 bases between the two ends. The CDR3 DNA reads as TGTGCCAGCAGCTTAGCATCCGGGACGGTGAACACTGAAGCTTTCTTT. It yields the protein CASSLASGTVNTEAFF.

This clonotype was counted many times. V and J are TRBV9 and TRBJ2-5; 9 bases fit TRBD2. The CDR3 sequence is 16 residues long. Germline V gene data show CDR1 as SGDLS and CDR2 as YYNGEE. V shed 0 bases, J shed 6 bases, and the junction held 9 bases outside the gene matches. For the CDR3, the DNA is TGTGCCAGCAGCGTAGATAGTAGCGGGGGTTGGAAGACCCAGTACTTC. It translates to CASSVDSSGGWKTQYF.

This clonotype occurred a few times. The chain joins TRBV2 to TRBJ1-2; D unclear. Germline V lookup: CDR1 SNHLY, CDR2 FYNNEI. The CDR3 is made up of 15 amino acids. Trimming cost V 4 bases and J 6 bases, with 18 bases left between them. DNA for the CDR3: TGTGCCAGCAGTGCCGTTATGGACCGACCTGATGGCTACACCTTC. Translation: CASSAVMDRPDGYTF. Together with reference TRBV2 and TRBJ1-2, the CDR3 gives the full variable domain: EPEVTQTPSHQVTQMGQEVILRCVPISNHLYFYWYRQILGQKVEFLVSFYNNEISEKSEIFDDQFSVERPDGSNFTLKIRSTKLEDSAMYFCASSAVMDRPDGYTFGSGTRLTVV.

This clonotype was observed many times. The CDR3 loop is CASSERGGGYNEQFF. The CDR3 nucleotides are TGTGCCAGCAGTGAAAGGGGCGGGGGGTACAATGAGCAGTTCTTC. The rearrangement uses TRBV6-1 and TRBJ2-1; 8 nucleotides agree with TRBD2. V shed 2 bases, J shed 4 bases, and the junction held 4 bases outside the gene matches. CDR3 length equals 15 residues. Per germline, CDR1 MNHNS and CDR2 SASEGT.

This clonotype has more than one count but fewer than ten. V and J are TRBV20-1 and TRBJ1-6, with D uncertain. From germline, CDR1 is DFQATT and CDR2 SNEGSKA (reference sequence). The length of the CDR3 is 14 residues. Trimming shortened V by 3 bases and J by 5 bases, and 11 bases separated the two germline ends. CDR3 protein: CSASKTTDNSPLHF. The CDR3 nucleotides are TGCAGTGCTAGCAAGACGACCGATAATTCACCCCTCCACTTT.

This clonotype was detected many times. In DNA form, the CDR3 reads TGTGCCAGCAGCCCGGACAGACTCTACCGCTACACCTTC. It specifies CASSPDRLYRYTF. V is TRBV7-2 and J is TRBJ1-2; TRBD1 is a possible D gene (6 bases). This CDR3 has 13 amino acids. Germline V gene lookup returns CDR1 SGHTA and CDR2 FQGNSA. Trimming cost V 5 bases and J 9 bases, with 16 bases left between them.

The sample holds a few counts of this clonotype. The chain employs TRBV4-1 and TRBJ2-1; D could derive from TRBD1 or TRBD2 (5 bases each). V lost 0 bases, J lost 3 bases, and 9 bases lay in between. This CDR3 has 15 amino acids. Germline V gene sequence: CDR1 MGHRA, CDR2 YSYEKL. CDR3 residues: CASSQDEGYYNEQFF. The CDR3 DNA follows: TGCGCCAGCAGCCAAGACGAGGGGTACTACAATGAGCAGTTCTTC.

In its sample, this clonotype was seen a few times. V and J are TRBV28 and TRBJ1-5, with D unresolved. The length of the CDR3 is 14 residues. Germline CDR1 MDHEN, CDR2 SYDVKM. The V end was cut by 6 bases, the J end by 1 base, with 10 bases between. The CDR3: CASSSPWSNQPQHF. The CDR3 DNA follows: TGTGCCAGCAGCTCCCCATGGAGCAATCAGCCCCAGCATTTT.

This clonotype was picked up many times. This chain links TRBV12-3 or TRBV12-4 with TRBJ1-2; D may be TRBD1 (5 bases). CDR3 length: 14 residues. Trimming removed 5 bases at V and 4 bases at J, with 14 bases between. This CDR3 is CASSQTGPRYGYTF. The CDR3 DNA reads TGTGCCAGCAGTCAAACAGGACCACGCTATGGCTACACCTTC.

In the case of this clonotype: A clone one base away is much larger, so this may be a read error. The V gene is TRBV20-1, the J gene TRBJ2-2, with TRBD2 identical over 7 bases. The V gene's germline CDR1 is DFQATT and CDR2 SNEGSKA (reference sequence). The CDR3 is 16 residues long. The CDR3 DNA reads as TGCAGTGCTAGAGATCCTGGCAGGGAGGGAGTCGGGGATCTGTTTTTT. The encoded protein is CSARDPGREGVGDLFF.

This clonotype was detected ten times or more. The rearrangement joins TRBV7-2 to TRBJ2-3; D could derive from TRBD1 or TRBD2 (5 bases each). Germline V gene lookup returns CDR1 SGHTA and CDR2 FQGNSA. Between the trimmed V and J ends, which lost 5 bases and 2 bases, there was a span of 11 bases. This CDR3 spans 14 amino acids. In nucleotides, the CDR3 is TGTGCCAGCAGCACCCGGGACCACACAGATACGCAGTATTTT. Residues: CASSTRDHTDTQYF.

This clonotype was counted at least ten times. The V and J genes are TRBV5-1 and TRBJ2-2, with TRBD1 as a possible D gene (6 bases). The CDR3 length is 15 residues. Germline V gives CDR1 SGHRS, CDR2 YFSETQ. V lost 4 bases to trimming and J lost 1 base, with 11 bases between them. CDR3 region: CASSPLTGNTGELFF. DNA of the CDR3: TGCGCCAGCAGCCCCCTGACAGGGAACACCGGGGAGCTGTTTTTT.

This clonotype appeared many times. CDR3 protein: CASSRARTEAFF. As DNA, the CDR3 is TGTGCCAGCAGCCGAGCTCGGACGGAAGCTTTCTTT. The chain couples TRBV5-6 to TRBJ1-1; D is undetermined. Germline V CDR1 and CDR2: SGHDT, YYEEEE. V was cut by 4 bases and J by 8 bases, with 12 bases left in between. CDR3 length: 12 residues.

This clonotype was found many times. The CDR3 nucleotides are TGTGCCAGCAGCTTAGCGGGGAGGGGTGAAGCTTTCTTT. Its translation: CASSLAGRGEAFF. The gene calls are TRBV7-8 and TRBJ1-1; perhaps TRBD1 as D (5 bases). Germline CDR1 SGHVS, CDR2 FQNEAQ. Deletions cut 0 bases from V and 7 bases from J, with 9 bases between. The CDR3 covers 13 residues.

This clonotype was picked up many times. The chain's CDR3 is CSVGDNEQFF. The CDR3 nucleotides read TGCAGCGTTGGGGACAATGAGCAGTTCTTC. This chain uses TRBV29-1 with TRBJ2-1; D is unclear. Germline lookup yields CDR1 SQVTM and CDR2 ANQGSEA. V dropped 4 bases and J dropped 5 bases, with 3 bases sitting between them. The length of the CDR3 is 10 residues.

This clonotype was found many times. The genes are TRBV6-5 and TRBJ1-1; D may be TRBD1 (5 bases). Germline assignment: CDR1 MNHEY and CDR2 SVGAGI. This CDR3 is built from 17 residues. The V gene lost 0 bases and the J gene lost 1 base, with 15 bases spanning the gap. The CDR3 DNA sequence: TGTGCCAGCAGTTACTCGAGGCCCCAGACAGCGAACACTGAAGCTTTCTTT. It specifies CASSYSRPQTANTEAFF.

The V gene is TRBV28, the J gene TRBJ2-3; 9 positions agree with TRBD1. The junction had 9 bases not matched to a gene; V was cut back by 6 bases and J by 14 bases. The CDR3 contains 12 residues. Germline CDR1 is MDHEN and CDR2 is SYDVKM. The chain's CDR3 is CASREGTGFLYF. DNA of the CDR3: TGTGCCAGCAGGGAGGGGACAGGGTTTCTGTATTTT.